The rows below give T cell receptor beta chains drawn from one sample of a study of blood T cell repertoires in COVID-19. TCRdb keeps only in-frame clones here, not all; method: immunoSEQ multiplex PCR. This sample has 300,000 or so clones, with approximately 90% found just once. The sample was peripheral blood. The receptors were sampled from a woman aged 25 to 45 with COVID-19, enrolled during active disease. The conserved cysteine and the conserved F or W are not part of the CDR3 here.

V gene: TRBV10-3; CDR3 protein: AISESDRAGTEAF
V gene: TRBV27; CDR3 protein: ASSFMGTSYGYT
V gene: TRBV3-1/TRBV3-2; CDR3 protein: ASSLGLVGNEQF
V gene: TRBV5-5; CDR3 protein: ASSLWITGDRVREKLF
V gene: TRBV19; CDR3 protein: ASSLGWGDEQF
V gene: TRBV6-6; CDR3 protein: ASSYVENYGYT
V gene: TRBV29-1; CDR3 protein: SVWAASGNEQY
V gene: TRBV6-5; CDR3 protein: ASSFRGSTDTQY
V gene: TRBV5-6; CDR3 protein: ASSSTREKNTGELF
V gene: TRBV5-1; CDR3 protein: ASSLDGGNTEAF
V gene: TRBV5-1; CDR3 protein: ASSWTGDTEAF
V gene: TRBV2; CDR3 protein: ASGGLAGDHEQY
V gene: TRBV5-4; CDR3 protein: ASSPSGRAFTDTQY
V gene: TRBV28; CDR3 protein: ASTSGQTYEQY
V gene: TRBV6-5; CDR3 protein: ASSLTGGVETQY
V gene: TRBV9; CDR3 protein: ASSVSGSVDNEQF
V gene: TRBV5-4; CDR3 protein: ASSPTVGYEETQY
V gene: TRBV19; CDR3 protein: ASSIGDTQY
V gene: TRBV5-1; CDR3 protein: ASSLVTATGELF
V gene: TRBV19; CDR3 protein: ASSKRTEYNEQF
V gene: TRBV20-1; CDR3 protein: SASSANRGGELF
V gene: TRBV30; CDR3 protein: ACRGLAGLGEQF
V gene: TRBV19; CDR3 protein: ASSMQGLPNTEAF
V gene: TRBV11-2; CDR3 protein: ASSLRVGLAGGNEQF
V gene: TRBV7-2; CDR3 protein: ASSAWTGENTEAF
V gene: TRBV2; CDR3 protein: ASSGQGYEQY
V gene: TRBV11-2; CDR3 protein: ASSSHLQRGHYNEQF
V gene: TRBV27; CDR3 protein: ASGPLPGQGSTEAF
V gene: TRBV10-3; CDR3 protein: AIGTRLASHEQY
V gene: TRBV28; CDR3 protein: ASSSPGSSYEQY
V gene: TRBV4-1; CDR3 protein: ASSQVQGVGNQPQH
V gene: TRBV27; CDR3 protein: ASSPGLAGAPDTQY
V gene: TRBV6-4; CDR3 protein: ASSEPTSGRAYEQY
V gene: TRBV5-5; CDR3 protein: ASSLSPTVQGWGYT
V gene: TRBV5-1; CDR3 protein: ASSKGSGTGELF
V gene: TRBV9; CDR3 protein: ASSDGTSGRDTQY
V gene: TRBV12-3/TRBV12-4; CDR3 protein: ASGAINRYGYT
V gene: TRBV7-2; CDR3 protein: ASSWDRVNTEAF
V gene: TRBV10-3; CDR3 protein: AISPRREGRYNEQF
V gene: TRBV18; CDR3 protein: ASSLGHRDQPQH
V gene: TRBV14; CDR3 protein: ASSQSRTGELF
V gene: TRBV5-6; CDR3 protein: ASSLLLAGIYEQY
V gene: TRBV7-6; CDR3 protein: ASSPRFDEKLF
V gene: TRBV19; CDR3 protein: ASRPPGQDNEKLF
V gene: TRBV20-1; CDR3 protein: SVEGGNEQF
V gene: TRBV7-3; CDR3 protein: ASSTAGDNTEAF
V gene: TRBV11-1; CDR3 protein: ASSFRTGRGGYT
V gene: TRBV30; CDR3 protein: AWSGQAWPGELF
V gene: TRBV19; CDR3 protein: ASSFPETGYNYGYT
V gene: TRBV11-2; CDR3 protein: ASSSPGTPYNEQF
V gene: TRBV20-1; CDR3 protein: SASLGQGISQPQH